The entry below gives a single T cell receptor (beta chain) sequence along with its context. The CDR3 loop spans 16 amino acids. CDR1 is SGHTA, CDR2 FQGTGA, per germline. The junction had 9 bases not matched to a gene; V was cut back by 0 bases and J by 9 bases. TCRdb's table, derived via immunoSEQ multiplex PCR, lists solely in-frame clones and lacks some. The sample records over 100,000 clones, 81% being singletons. This record comes from a study of blood T cell repertoires in COVID-19. Across the study: Sources were T cells, B-cell-depleted T cells, or PBMCs; the material itself was cDNA or gDNA.

The specimen was peripheral blood. The chain couples TRBV7-3 to TRBJ2-1; 9 bases are shared with TRBD2. The source is a human donor in a cohort sampled during active COVID-19. The CDR3 DNA reads as TGTGCCAGCAGCTTAACGTTGGCTAGCGGGATCGGTGAGCAGTTCTTC. Encoded protein: CASSLTLASGIGEQFF.